This T cell receptor beta chain was identified during a study of identical twins. Study-wide findings and caveats: Insertions were fewer in abundant cord blood beta clonotypes, whereas memory repertoires showed none of this pattern. The conclusions drew on cross-sectional statistical analysis instead of tracking the same donors.

This clonotype occurred many times. Its specificity is not known. MiXCR, applied by TCRdb to the 5' RACE reads, yields one record per CDR3 protein. The table lists some 320,000 distinct CDR3 sequences, 9% to 15% of them singletons, with approximately 7.9% in the top ten. With no exceptions, donors were healthy Caucasians. V was trimmed by 2 bases and J by 4 bases, leaving 16 bases between them. CDR1 and CDR2 from the germline V gene are SGHAT and FQNNGV. This CDR3 contains 16 residues. A further study also used this sample, focusing on yellow fever vaccine responses in identical twins.

Material for sequencing was CD8+ T cells sorted from blood. The clonotype comes from a woman younger than 30 in good health. V usage is TRBV11-2 and J usage is TRBJ2-3; D not resolved. CDR3 DNA: TGTGCCAGCAGCTTAACTTTCGGCTCCTCGGCAGATACGCAGTATTTT. Amino acids: CASSLTFGSSADTQYF.